These 2 T cell receptor beta chains share one sample of origin, sequenced in a study of blood T cell repertoires in COVID-19 (TCRdb year 2020). Receptors were amplified or captured by the immunoSEQ multiplex PCR assay. In its TCRdb copy, this immuneACCESS table keeps in-frame sequences only and misses some clones. Where compared with another copy, unresolved V genes explain less than half of these, and the others have no known cause. The sample table shows 15,000 to 20,000 clones, and over 75% are seen once. Roughly 14% of the sample goes to the ten largest clones. Sequenced: peripheral blood. The receptors shown here come from a man in his forties with active or convalescent COVID-19.

This chain joins TRBV6-4 and TRBJ2-7; 9 bases align to TRBD1. CDR1 is MRHNA and CDR2 is SNTAGT in the germline V gene. V lost 3 bases and J lost 4; bases outside the gene matches: 1. The CDR3 is 13 residues long. DNA for the CDR3: TGTGCCAGCAGTGAGGACAGGGGTTACGAGCAGTACTTC. Its translation: CASSEDRGYEQYF.

J is TRBJ1-1 and V is TRBV11-3, with 9 bases that match TRBD1. V trimming: 1 base; J trimming: 6 bases; junction bases outside the gene matches: 0. CDR1 and CDR2 from the germline V gene are SGHNT and YENEEA. The CDR3 runs 13 residues. The CDR3 DNA follows: TGTGCCAGCAGCTTAGGGACAGGGGCTGAAGCTTTCTTT. It encodes CASSLGTGAEAFF.